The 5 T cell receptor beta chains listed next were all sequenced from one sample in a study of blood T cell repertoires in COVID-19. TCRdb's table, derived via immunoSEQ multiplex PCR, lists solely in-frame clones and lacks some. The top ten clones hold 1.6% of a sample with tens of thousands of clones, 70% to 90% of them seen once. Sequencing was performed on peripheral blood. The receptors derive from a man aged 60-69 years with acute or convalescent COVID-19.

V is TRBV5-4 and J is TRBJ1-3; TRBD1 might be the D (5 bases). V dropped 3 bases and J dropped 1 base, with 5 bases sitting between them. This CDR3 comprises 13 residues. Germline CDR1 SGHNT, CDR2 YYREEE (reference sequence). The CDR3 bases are TGTGCCAGCAGCTCAGGGTCTGGAAACACCATATATTTT. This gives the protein CASSSGSGNTIYF.

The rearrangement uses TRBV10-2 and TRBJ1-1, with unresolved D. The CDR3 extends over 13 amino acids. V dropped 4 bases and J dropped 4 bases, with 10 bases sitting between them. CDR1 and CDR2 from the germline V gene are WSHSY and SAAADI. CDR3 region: CASSVNPGTEAFF. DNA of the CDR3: TGCGCCAGCAGTGTTAACCCGGGCACTGAAGCTTTCTTT.

The CDR3 nucleotides read TGTGCCAGCTCACCACTGGGTATGGGGCAGGGGACCAACCAGCCCCAGCATTTT. Protein: CASSPLGMGQGTNQPQHF. The gene calls are TRBV18 and TRBJ1-5, with a weak D call TRBD1 (6 bases). Trimming took 1 base from V and 7 from J, leaving 23 bases between them. CDR3 size: 18 residues. Germline CDR1 and CDR2: KGHSH and LQKENI.

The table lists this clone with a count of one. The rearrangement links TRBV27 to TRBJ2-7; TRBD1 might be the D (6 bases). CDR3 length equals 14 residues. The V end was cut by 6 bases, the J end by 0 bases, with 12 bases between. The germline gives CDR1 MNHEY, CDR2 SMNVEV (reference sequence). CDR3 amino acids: CASSSRDISYEQYF. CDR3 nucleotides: TGTGCCAGCAGCTCCCGGGACATCTCCTACGAGCAGTACTTC.

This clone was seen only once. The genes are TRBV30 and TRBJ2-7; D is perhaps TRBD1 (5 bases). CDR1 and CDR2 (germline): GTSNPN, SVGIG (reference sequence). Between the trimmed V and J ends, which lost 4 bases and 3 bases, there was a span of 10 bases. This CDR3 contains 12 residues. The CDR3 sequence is CAWTLDSYEQYF. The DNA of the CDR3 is TGTGCCTGGACCCTAGACAGCTACGAGCAGTACTTC.